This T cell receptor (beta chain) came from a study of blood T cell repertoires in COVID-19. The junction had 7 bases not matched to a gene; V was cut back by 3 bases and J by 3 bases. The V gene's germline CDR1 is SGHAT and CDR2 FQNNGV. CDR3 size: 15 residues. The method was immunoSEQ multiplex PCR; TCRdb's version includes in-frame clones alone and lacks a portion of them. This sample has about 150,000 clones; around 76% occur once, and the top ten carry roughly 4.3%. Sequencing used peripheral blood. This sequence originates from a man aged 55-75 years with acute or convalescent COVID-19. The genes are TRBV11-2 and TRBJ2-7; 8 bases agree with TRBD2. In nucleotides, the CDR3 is TGTGCCAGCAGCTTCCTCGGGACTAGTGGCTACGAGCAGTACTTC. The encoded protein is CASSFLGTSGYEQYF.